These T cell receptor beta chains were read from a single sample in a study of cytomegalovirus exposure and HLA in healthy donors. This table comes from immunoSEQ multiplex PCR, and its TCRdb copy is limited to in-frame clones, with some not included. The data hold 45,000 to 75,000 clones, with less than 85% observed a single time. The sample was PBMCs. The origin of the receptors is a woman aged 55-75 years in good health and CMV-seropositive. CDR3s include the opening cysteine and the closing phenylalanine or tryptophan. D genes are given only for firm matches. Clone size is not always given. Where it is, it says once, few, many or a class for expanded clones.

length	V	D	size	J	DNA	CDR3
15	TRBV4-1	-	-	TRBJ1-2	TGCGCCAGCAGCCAAGATTGGGACATTACAGGCGGCTACACCTTC	CASSQDWDITGGYTF
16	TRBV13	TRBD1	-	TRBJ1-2	TGTGCCAGCAGCGCCGTTTCCGGACAGGGATCCTATGGCTACACCTTC	CASSAVSGQGSYGYTF
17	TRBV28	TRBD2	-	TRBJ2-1	TGTGCCAGCAACCAATCGAAGCGGGACGGCTCCTACAATGAGCAGTTCTTC	CASNQSKRDGSYNEQFF
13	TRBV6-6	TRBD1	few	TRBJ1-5	TGTGCCAGCCAGGGGGGCGGCAATCAGCCCCAGCATTTT	CASQGGGNQPQHF
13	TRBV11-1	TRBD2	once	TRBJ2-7	TGTGCCAGCAGCACTAGCGGATCCTACGAGCAGTACTTC	CASSTSGSYEQYF
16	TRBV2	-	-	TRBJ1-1	TGTGCCAGCAGCCTAACCTGGGCCACATTGAACACTGAAGCTTTCTTT	CASSLTWATLNTEAFF
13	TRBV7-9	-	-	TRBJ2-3	TGTGCCGGAGGCCCCGCGGTGACAGATACGCAGTATTTT	CAGGPAVTDTQYF
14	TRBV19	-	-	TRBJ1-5	TGTGCCAGTAGTAACCTCGGACAGAATCAGCCCCAGCATTTT	CASSNLGQNQPQHF
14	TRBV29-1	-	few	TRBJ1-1	TGCAGCGTTGATGGGGCCAGGGAGGACACTGAAGCTTTCTTT	CSVDGAREDTEAFF
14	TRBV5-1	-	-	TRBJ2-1	TGCGCCAGCAGCTTGGACGGAGCCTACAATGAGCAGTTCTTC	CASSLDGAYNEQFF
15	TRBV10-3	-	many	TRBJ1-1	TGTGCCATCAGTGAGTCGACAACCTTTAACACTGAAGCTTTCTTT	CAISESTTFNTEAFF
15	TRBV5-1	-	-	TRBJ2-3	TGCGCCAGCGTCCAGGGGTCCACTAGCACAGATACGCAGTATTTT	CASVQGSTSTDTQYF
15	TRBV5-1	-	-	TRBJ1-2	TGCGCCAGCAGCTTGGCTAGTGGACAGTACTATGGCTACACCTTC	CASSLASGQYYGYTF
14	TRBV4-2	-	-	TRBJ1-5	TGTGCCAGCAGCCAAGATCAGGGAAATCAGCCCCAGCATTTT	CASSQDQGNQPQHF
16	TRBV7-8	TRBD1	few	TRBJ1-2	TGTGCCAGCAGCTTAGCGCCAGGGGGCGTAAAGTATGGCTACACCTTC	CASSLAPGGVKYGYTF
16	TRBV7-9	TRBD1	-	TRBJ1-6	TGTTCCAGCAGCCCCCTCACAGGGGGCGCAAGTTCACCCCTCCACTTT	CSSSPLTGGASSPLHF
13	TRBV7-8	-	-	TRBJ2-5	TGTGCCAGCAGCTTAGGGGCCGAAGAGACCCAGTACTTC	CASSLGAEETQYF
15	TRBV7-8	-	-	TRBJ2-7	TGTGCCAGCAGCCCAACTCTGGGAGACACCTACGAGCAGTACTTC	CASSPTLGDTYEQYF
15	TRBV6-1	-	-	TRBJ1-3	TGTGCCAGCAGTGGGCAGTCCGCCTCTGGAAACACCATATATTTT	CASSGQSASGNTIYF
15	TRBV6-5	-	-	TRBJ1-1	TGTGCCAGCAGTTACTCGGCAGGGGCGCACACTGAAGCTTTCTTT	CASSYSAGAHTEAFF